Listed below are T cell receptor beta chains from one sample, sequenced in a study of regulatory T cells in long-lasting Graves disease. In TCRdb, the multiplex PCR reads were re-called with MiXCR into one record per CDR3 protein. This sample has hundreds of thousands of distinct CDR3 sequences, with around 15% found just once. Sequencing was performed on peripheral blood mononuclear cells (PBMCs), taken at new diagnosis, from a patient treated with antithyroid drugs. Source of these receptors: a female donor with Graves disease. Both conserved end residues are trimmed from each CDR3.

j_call v_call cdr3_length cdr3_aa
TRBJ2-7 TRBV25-1 13 ASSEKGVRTYEQY
TRBJ1-1 TRBV20-1 12 SATSRSLDTEAF
TRBJ2-7 TRBV7-8 12 ASSLGASHAEQY
TRBJ2-7 TRBV12-3/TRBV12-4 11 ASSGRIGYEQY
TRBJ1-2 TRBV15 11 ATSLTDHYGYT
TRBJ2-3 TRBV5-5 13 ASSLAGGGGDTQY
TRBJ2-3 TRBV12-3/TRBV12-4 11 ASNTLGTDTQY
TRBJ1-1 TRBV28 12 ASSTEQGAAEAF
TRBJ2-1 TRBV10-3 12 AISESRPVNEQF
TRBJ1-2 TRBV5-5 14 ASSLMTGGLGYGYT
TRBJ1-1 TRBV19 13 ASSMSRGAGAEAF
TRBJ2-1 TRBV2 8 ASRGAGVT
TRBJ1-5 TRBV20-1 12 SALGGDRNQPQH
TRBJ2-1 TRBV18 11 ASSPEAYNEQF
TRBJ1-1 TRBV2 10 ASSLQGDESF
TRBJ1-2 TRBV12-5 12 ASGNGGGADGYT
TRBJ2-3 TRBV10-3 12 AIRDRDRTDTQY
TRBJ2-1 TRBV4-1 12 ASSQERAYNEQF
TRBJ2-6 TRBV12-3/TRBV12-4 14 ASATSGSSGANVLT
TRBJ1-6 TRBV7-9 10 ASTVGGLPLH
TRBJ2-3 TRBV12-3/TRBV12-4 10 ASRPESDTQY
TRBJ1-1 TRBV6-1 13 ASSDPGGANTEAF
TRBJ2-3 TRBV28 15 ASTFRGQPVPTDTQY
TRBJ2-1 TRBV10-1 12 ASSERELRNEQF
TRBJ2-2 TRBV2 14 ASSVLAGVRSGELF
TRBJ1-4 TRBV12-3/TRBV12-4 11 ASSLTIDEKLF
TRBJ2-7 TRBV3-1 14 ASSSKPLGYSYEQY
TRBJ2-3 TRBV5-5 13 ASSVTSGGTDTQY
TRBJ2-7 TRBV6-9 13 ASSYGWGISYEQY
TRBJ2-1 TRBV12-3/TRBV12-4 14 ASSLMGGSSYNEQF
TRBJ2-3 TRBV18 14 ASSPLLAGSTDTQY
TRBJ1-2 TRBV6-5 14 ASSYDRGGLNYGYT
TRBJ2-2 TRBV12-3/TRBV12-4 11 ASRPGGAGELF
TRBJ1-2 TRBV20-1 11 SAAPASNYGYT
TRBJ1-5 TRBV7-9 14 ASSSSGDSRNQPQH
TRBJ2-5 TRBV7-9 12 ASSLEGRQETQY
TRBJ2-4 TRBV28 13 ASSFVRGAKNIQY
TRBJ1-2 TRBV12-5 16 ASGLFPGGRVANYGYT
TRBJ2-1 TRBV14 15 ASSQDTAVSPYNEQF